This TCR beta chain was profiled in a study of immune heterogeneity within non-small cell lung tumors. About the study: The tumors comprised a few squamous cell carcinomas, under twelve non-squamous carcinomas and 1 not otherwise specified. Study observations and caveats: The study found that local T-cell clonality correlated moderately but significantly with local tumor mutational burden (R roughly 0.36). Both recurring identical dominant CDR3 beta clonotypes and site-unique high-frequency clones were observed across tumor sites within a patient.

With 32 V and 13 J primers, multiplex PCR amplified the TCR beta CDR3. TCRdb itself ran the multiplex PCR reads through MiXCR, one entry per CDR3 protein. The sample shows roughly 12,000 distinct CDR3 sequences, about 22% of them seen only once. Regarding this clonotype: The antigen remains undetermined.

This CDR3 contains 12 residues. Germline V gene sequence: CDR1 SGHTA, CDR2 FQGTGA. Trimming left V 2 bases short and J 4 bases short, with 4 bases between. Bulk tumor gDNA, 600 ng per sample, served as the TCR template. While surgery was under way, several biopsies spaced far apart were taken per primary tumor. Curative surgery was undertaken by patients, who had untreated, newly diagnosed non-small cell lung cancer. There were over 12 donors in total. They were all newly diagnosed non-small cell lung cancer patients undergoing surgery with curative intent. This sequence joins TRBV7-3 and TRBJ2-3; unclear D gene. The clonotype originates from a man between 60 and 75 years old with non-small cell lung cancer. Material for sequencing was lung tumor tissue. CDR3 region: CASSLGADTQYF. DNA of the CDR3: TGTGCCAGCAGCTTAGGGGCAGATACGCAGTATTTT.